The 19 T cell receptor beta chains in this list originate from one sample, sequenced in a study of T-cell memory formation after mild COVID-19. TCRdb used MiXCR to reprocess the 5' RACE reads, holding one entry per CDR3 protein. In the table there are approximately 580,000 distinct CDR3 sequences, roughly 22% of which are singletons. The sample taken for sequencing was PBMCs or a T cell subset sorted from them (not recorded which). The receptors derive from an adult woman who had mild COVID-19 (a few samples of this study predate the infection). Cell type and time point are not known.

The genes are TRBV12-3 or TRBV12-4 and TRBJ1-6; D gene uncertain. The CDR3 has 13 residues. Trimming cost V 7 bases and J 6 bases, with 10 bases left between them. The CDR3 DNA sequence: TGTGCCAGCACCCATGAGGTTAATTCACCCCTCCACTTT. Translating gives CASTHEVNSPLHF.

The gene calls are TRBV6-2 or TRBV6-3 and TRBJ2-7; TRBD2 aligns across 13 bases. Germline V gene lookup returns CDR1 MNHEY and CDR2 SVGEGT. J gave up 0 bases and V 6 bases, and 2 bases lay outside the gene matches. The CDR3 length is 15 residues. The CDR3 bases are TGTGCCAGCAGACGACTAGCGGGAGGCTCCTACGAGCAGTACTTC. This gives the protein CASRRLAGGSYEQYF.

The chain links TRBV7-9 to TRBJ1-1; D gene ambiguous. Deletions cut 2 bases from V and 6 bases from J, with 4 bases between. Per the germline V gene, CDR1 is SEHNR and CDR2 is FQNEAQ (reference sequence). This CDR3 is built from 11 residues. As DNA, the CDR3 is TGTGCCAGCAGCTTACAACCTGAAGCTTTCTTT. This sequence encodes CASSLQPEAFF.

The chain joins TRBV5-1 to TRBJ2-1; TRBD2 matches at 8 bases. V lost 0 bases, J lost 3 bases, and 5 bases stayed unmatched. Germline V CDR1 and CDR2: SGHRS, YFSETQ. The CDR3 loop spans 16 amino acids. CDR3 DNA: TGCGCCAGCAGCTTGGGGGCTAGCGGGCTCTACAATGAGCAGTTCTTC. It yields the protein CASSLGASGLYNEQFF.

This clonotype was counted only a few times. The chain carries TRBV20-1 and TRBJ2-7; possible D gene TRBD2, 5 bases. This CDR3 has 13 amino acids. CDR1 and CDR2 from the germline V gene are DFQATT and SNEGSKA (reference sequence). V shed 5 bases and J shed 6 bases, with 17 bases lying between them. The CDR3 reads CSAPGVGGLEQYF. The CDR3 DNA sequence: TGCAGTGCTCCGGGCGTTGGAGGCCTCGAGCAGTACTTC.

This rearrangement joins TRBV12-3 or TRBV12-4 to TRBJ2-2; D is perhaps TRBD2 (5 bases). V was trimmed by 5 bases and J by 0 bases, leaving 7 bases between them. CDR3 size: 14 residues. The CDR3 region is CASSPGTNTGELFF. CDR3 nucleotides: TGTGCCAGCAGTCCCGGGACGAACACCGGGGAGCTGTTTTTT.

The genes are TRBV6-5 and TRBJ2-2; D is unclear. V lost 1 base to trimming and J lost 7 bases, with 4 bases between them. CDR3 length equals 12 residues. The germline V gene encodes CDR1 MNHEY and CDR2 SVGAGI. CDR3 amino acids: CASSYLSGELFF. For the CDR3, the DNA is TGTGCCAGCAGTTACTTGAGCGGGGAGCTGTTTTTT.

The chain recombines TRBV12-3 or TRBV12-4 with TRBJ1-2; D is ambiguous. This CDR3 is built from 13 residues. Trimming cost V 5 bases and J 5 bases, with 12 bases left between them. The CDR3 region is CASSVTVLYGYTF. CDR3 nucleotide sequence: TGTGCCAGCAGTGTGACGGTCTTATATGGCTACACCTTC.

In DNA form, the CDR3 reads TGTGCCAGCAGTTACGGGCAGGGGTATCAGCCCCAGCATTTT. Protein sequence: CASSYGQGYQPQHF. This chain connects TRBV6-5 to TRBJ1-5, with D tentatively TRBD1 (6 bases). Germline values: CDR1 MNHEY, CDR2 SVGAGI. The CDR3 has 14 residues. V was shortened by 2 bases and J by 5 bases, with 10 bases between the two germline ends.

Written as DNA, the CDR3 is TGTGCCAGCAGTGAGGGCAGGGGGAGCATTCAGTACTTC. It encodes CASSEGRGSIQYF. The chain has TRBV2 and TRBJ2-4, with 7 bases matching TRBD1. Germline V gene sequence: CDR1 SNHLY, CDR2 FYNNEI. This CDR3 contains 13 residues. V gave up 3 bases and J gave up 9 bases; unmatched junction bases: 5.

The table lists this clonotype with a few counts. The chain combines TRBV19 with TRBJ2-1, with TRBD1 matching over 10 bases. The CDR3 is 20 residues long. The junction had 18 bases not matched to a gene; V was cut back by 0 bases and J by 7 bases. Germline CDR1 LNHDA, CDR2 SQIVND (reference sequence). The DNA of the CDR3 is TGTGCCAGTAGTATAGATCTCCCGGGACAGGGGATTCCCTCCTCAAATGAGCAGTTCTTC. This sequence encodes CASSIDLPGQGIPSSNEQFF.

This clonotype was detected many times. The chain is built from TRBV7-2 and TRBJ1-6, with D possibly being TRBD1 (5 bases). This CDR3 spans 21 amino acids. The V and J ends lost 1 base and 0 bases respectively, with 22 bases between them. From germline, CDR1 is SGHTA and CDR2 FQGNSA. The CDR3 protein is CASSLVQGRLISSSYNSPLHF. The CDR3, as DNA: TGTGCCAGCAGCTTAGTTCAGGGACGGCTGATTTCGAGCTCCTATAATTCACCCCTCCACTTT.

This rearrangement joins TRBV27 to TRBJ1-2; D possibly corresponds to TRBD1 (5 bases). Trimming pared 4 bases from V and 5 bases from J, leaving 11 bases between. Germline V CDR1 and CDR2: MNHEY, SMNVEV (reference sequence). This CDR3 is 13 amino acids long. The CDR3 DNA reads TGTGCCAGCAGTTCACGATCAGGGTATGGCTACACCTTC. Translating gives CASSSRSGYGYTF.

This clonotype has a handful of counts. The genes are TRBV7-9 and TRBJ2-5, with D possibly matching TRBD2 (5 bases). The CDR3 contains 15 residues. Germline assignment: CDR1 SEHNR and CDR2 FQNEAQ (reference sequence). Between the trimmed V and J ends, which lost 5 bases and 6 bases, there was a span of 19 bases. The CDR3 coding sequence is TGTGCCAGCAGCCCCTTACCCGGGGTTGAAAAGACCCAGTACTTC. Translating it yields CASSPLPGVEKTQYF.

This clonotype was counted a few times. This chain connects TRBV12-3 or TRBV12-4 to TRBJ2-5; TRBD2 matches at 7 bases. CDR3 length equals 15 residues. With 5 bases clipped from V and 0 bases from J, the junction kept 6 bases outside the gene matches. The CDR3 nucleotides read TGTGCCAGCAGTAACGGTGCGGGGGACCAAGAGACCCAGTACTTC. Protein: CASSNGAGDQETQYF.

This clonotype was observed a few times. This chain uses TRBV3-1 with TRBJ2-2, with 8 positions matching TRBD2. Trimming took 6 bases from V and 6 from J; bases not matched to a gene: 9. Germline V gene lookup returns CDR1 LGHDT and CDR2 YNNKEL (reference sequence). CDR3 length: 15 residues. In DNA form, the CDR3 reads TGTGCCAGCAGTCCACTCCCCGGGGGGGCCGGGGAGCTGTTTTTT. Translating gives CASSPLPGGAGELFF. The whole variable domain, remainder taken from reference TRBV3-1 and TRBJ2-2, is DTAVSQTPKYLVTQMGNDKSIKCEQNLGHDTMYWYKQDSKKFLKIMFSYNNKELIINETVPNRFSPKSPDKAHLNLHINSLELGDSAVYFCASSPLPGGAGELFFGEGSRLTVL.

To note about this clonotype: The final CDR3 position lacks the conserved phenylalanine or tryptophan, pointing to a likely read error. In DNA, the CDR3 is TGCGCCAGCAGCTTGGACGGGGGCTACACCTCC. Protein: CASSLDGGYTS. This sequence joins TRBV5-1 and TRBJ1-2; D is uncertain. The V end was cut by 0 bases, the J end by 8 bases, with 5 bases between. CDR1 is SGHRS and CDR2 is YFSETQ in the germline V gene. The CDR3 loop spans 11 amino acids.

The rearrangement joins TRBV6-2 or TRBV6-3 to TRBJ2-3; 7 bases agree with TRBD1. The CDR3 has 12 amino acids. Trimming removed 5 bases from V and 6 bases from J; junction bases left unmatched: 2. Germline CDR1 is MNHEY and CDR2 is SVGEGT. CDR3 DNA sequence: TGTGCCAGCAGTGCGACAGGGGATACGCAGTATTTT. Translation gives CASSATGDTQYF.

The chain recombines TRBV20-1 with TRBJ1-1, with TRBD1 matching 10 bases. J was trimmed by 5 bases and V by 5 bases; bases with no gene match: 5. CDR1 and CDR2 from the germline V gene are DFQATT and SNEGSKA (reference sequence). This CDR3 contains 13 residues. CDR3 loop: CSADRGLSTEAFF. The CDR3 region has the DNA TGCAGTGCTGACAGGGGGCTGTCGACTGAAGCTTTCTTT.